The 2 T cell receptor beta chains below come from one sample, sequenced in a study of T cells in women clearing cervical HPV infection. Only in-frame clones appear in the TCRdb table, and some are missing; sequencing was by immunoSEQ multiplex PCR. This listing includes more than 11,000 clones. Sequencing used blood buffy coat. The receptors were sampled from a woman aged 18-70 years with a cervical HPV16 infection that either progressed to CIN3+ or cleared (not recorded which).

Partial CDR3 DNA: TGTGCCAGCAGCTTATACGGGTACGAG. Translated, it gives CASSLYGYE. The full CDR3 is CASSLYGYEQYF. The V call is TRBV7-2, the J call TRBJ2-7; D remains ambiguous. The sequenced fragment ends 3 residues before the CDR3 boundary, so the rest is inferred from the germline J gene. CDR1 is SGHTA and CDR2 is FQGNSA in the germline V gene. The V and J ends lost 2 bases and 4 bases respectively, with 6 bases between them. The CDR3 totals 12 residues.

As for this clone: The read ends 3 residues before the CDR3 terminus; that terminus is restored from the germline J gene. This chain joins TRBV20-1 and TRBJ2-2; 13 nucleotides align to TRBD2. V was pared by 6 bases and J by 5 bases, with 9 bases of the junction left unmatched. Looked up from germline, CDR1 is DFQATT and CDR2 is SNEGSKA (reference sequence). This CDR3 has 16 residues. CDR3 bases read: TGCAGTGCACCACTAGCGGGGGGGCCTGGGACCGGGGAG. This translates into CSAPLAGGPGTGE. The whole CDR3 region reads CSAPLAGGPGTGELFF.